The TCR beta chain described here comes from a study of response to subunit inactivated influenza vaccine. Whole-study results and caveats: The authors suggested that few new T cells are recruited per seasonal influenza vaccination.

TCRdb recomputed calls from the RT-PCR reads with MiXCR, one row per CDR3 protein. Of 200,000 to 300,000 distinct CDR3 sequences detected, roughly an eighth appear once; the ten largest clones hold 7.5% to 10%. In its sample, this clonotype was seen a few times. Its specificity is not known. The source is a man over 45 who received an inactivated influenza vaccine. The material sequenced was non-naive T cells sorted from PBMCs, taken 14 to 15 days before vaccination.

CDR3 loop: CALCLVSPLAGWADTQYF. The DNA for the CDR3 is TGTGCCCTCTGTTTGGTGTCCCCCTTAGCGGGATGGGCAGATACGCAGTATTTT. The chain combines TRBV2 with TRBJ2-3; 8 bases are a match to TRBD2. This CDR3 spans 18 amino acids. In germline, CDR1 is SNHLY, CDR2 FYNNEI. The V and J ends lost 11 bases and 4 bases, in that order; junction bases with no gene match: 23.